These 15 T cell receptor beta chains share one sample of origin, sequenced in a study of beta chain features in type 1 diabetes (dated by TCRdb to 2016 to 2018). Library method: the immunoSEQ multiplex PCR assay. The High Capacity cDNA Reverse Transcription Kit was used to reverse transcribe all of the isolated RNA, meaning that expressed TCRB transcripts were what got sequenced. TCRdb obtained this table from immuneACCESS and retained in-frame rearrangements with V and J assigned. These tables miss some clones; where compared with another copy, unresolved V genes account for less than half of the shortfall, and the remainder is unexplained. For this sample the table gives more than 20,000 clones, of which roughly half were detected only once. The biggest ten clones account for less than 0.35% of the sample. Study-wide conclusions, independent of this receptor: A moderate but significant shortening of TCRB CDR3 length was observed in type 1 diabetes patients in all four CD4+ subsets.

For these TCRs, the target antigens are not known. The specimen sequenced was stem cell memory CD4+ T cells from blood. The cell subset or site label for this specimen denotes: stem cell-like memory CD4+ T cells. The receptors come from a man under 40 with type 1 diabetes.

This clone was counted between two and nine times. The chain has TRBV7-2 and TRBJ2-1; tentative D call: TRBD2 (6 bases). Between the trimmed V and J ends, which lost 0 bases and 6 bases, there was a span of 15 bases. Germline CDR1 reads SGHTA; CDR2 reads FQGNSA. The CDR3 totals 16 residues. CDR3 residues: CASSLALGGGSNEQFF. The CDR3 coding sequence is TGTGCCAGCAGCTTAGCGCTCGGGGGAGGTAGCAATGAGCAGTTCTTC.

This chain uses TRBV14 with TRBJ1-5; D perhaps matches TRBD1 (6 bases). The CDR3 contains 14 residues. The germline V gene has CDR1 SGHDN and CDR2 FVKESK. V lost 4 bases and J 2 bases, leaving 9 bases between the germline ends. DNA of the CDR3: TGTGCCAGCAGCCGCGCAGGGGGCAATCAGCCCCAGCATTTT. Protein sequence: CASSRAGGNQPQHF.

The chain recombines TRBV2 with TRBJ2-7, with 12 bases that match TRBD2. From germline, CDR1 is SNHLY and CDR2 FYNNEI. V gave up 6 bases and J gave up 1 base; unmatched junction bases: 4. This CDR3 is 15 amino acids long. The CDR3 bases are TGTGCCAGCAGAGAGACTAGCGGGGGTTCCTACGAGCAGTACTTC. This codes for CASRETSGGSYEQYF. Full variable domain (remainder filled in from reference TRBV2 and TRBJ2-7): EPEVTQTPSHQVTQMGQEVILRCVPISNHLYFYWYRQILGQKVEFLVSFYNNEISEKSEIFDDQFSVERPDGSNFTLKIRSTKLEDSAMYFCASRETSGGSYEQYFGPGTRLTVT.

The gene calls are TRBV2 and TRBJ1-4; 7 positions match TRBD1. The germline gives CDR1 SNHLY, CDR2 FYNNEI. CDR3 length: 16 residues. V lost 6 bases and J lost 2; bases outside the gene matches: 9. The CDR3 nucleotides read TGTGCCAGCAGGATGGGACAGTCAAGGACTAATGAAAAACTGTTTTTT. Encoded protein: CASRMGQSRTNEKLFF. Together with reference TRBV2 and TRBJ1-4, the CDR3 gives the full variable domain: EPEVTQTPSHQVTQMGQEVILRCVPISNHLYFYWYRQILGQKVEFLVSFYNNEISEKSEIFDDQFSVERPDGSNFTLKIRSTKLEDSAMYFCASRMGQSRTNEKLFFGSGTQLSVL.

Only a few counts were recorded for this clone. The genes are TRBV5-1 and TRBJ2-7; 10 bases are a match to TRBD1. Germline V gives CDR1 SGHRS, CDR2 YFSETQ. V trimming: 4 bases; J trimming: 1 base; junction bases outside the gene matches: 8. The CDR3 spans 16 residues. In DNA form, the CDR3 reads TGCGCCAGCAGCAAAATCTGGACAGGGGGATCCTACGAGCAGTACTTC. This encodes CASSKIWTGGSYEQYF.

The chain joins TRBV30 to TRBJ2-5; D is perhaps TRBD2 (5 bases). The germline V and J ends were trimmed by 7 bases and 4 bases, with 16 bases remaining between them. The CDR3 consists of 13 residues. Germline V gene data show CDR1 as GTSNPN and CDR2 as SVGIG (reference sequence). The CDR3 sequence: CALGLNRRETQYF. The CDR3 coding sequence is TGTGCCTTAGGACTGAATCGCCGAGAGACCCAGTACTTC.

The J gene is TRBJ2-3, the V gene TRBV7-7; maybe TRBD2 (6 bases). CDR3 size: 16 residues. Germline loops: CDR1 SSHAT, CDR2 FNYEAQ (reference sequence). V was clipped by 1 base and J by 6 bases, with 17 bases between them. CDR3: CASSLGGDPRWDTQYF. In DNA form, the CDR3 reads TGTGCCAGCAGCTTAGGGGGGGACCCGCGGTGGGATACGCAGTATTTT.

This clone has more than one count but fewer than ten. V and J are TRBV27 and TRBJ2-1, with TRBD2 matching 10 bases. V was clipped by 4 bases and J by 8 bases; unmatched bases: 14. This CDR3 comprises 17 residues. Germline CDR1 is MNHEY and CDR2 is SMNVEV (reference sequence). The CDR3 protein is CASSWMASGSRNHEQFF. As DNA, the CDR3 is TGTGCCAGCAGTTGGATGGCTAGCGGGAGCCGAAACCATGAGCAGTTCTTC.

V and J are TRBV6-5 and TRBJ2-7; TRBD1 aligns across 8 bases. V shed 0 bases, J shed 5 bases, and the junction held 6 bases outside the gene matches. There are 15 residues in the CDR3. Germline-derived CDR1 and CDR2 are MNHEY and SVGAGI. CDR3 coding DNA: TGTGCCAGCAGTTACTCAGGACAGGGAGCCGACGAGCAGTACTTC. This sequence encodes CASSYSGQGADEQYF.

This clone was seen a few times. The V and J genes are TRBV29-1 and TRBJ1-4; 9 nucleotides match TRBD1. The junction had 2 bases not matched to a gene; V was cut back by 1 base and J by 5 bases. Germline loops: CDR1 SQVTM, CDR2 ANQGSEA. The CDR3 loop spans 14 amino acids. The CDR3 region is CSVEGTGDNEKLFF. CDR3 nucleotide sequence: TGCAGCGTTGAAGGGACAGGGGACAATGAAAAACTGTTTTTT.

The genes are TRBV2 and TRBJ2-5, with 8 positions matching TRBD2. The better agreement between TRBJ2-7 and the DNA end casts doubt on the J call. CDR3 size: 12 residues. Germline V lookup: CDR1 SNHLY, CDR2 FYNNEI. The CDR3 sequence is CASVSGSYEQYF. The CDR3 region has the DNA TGTGCCAGCGTCAGCGGGAGCTACGAGCAGTACTTC.

This clone has a handful of counts. Here the CDR3 DNA reads TGCGCCAGCAGCCAGACAGGGGAAGGTACTAACGAGCAGTACTTC. Its protein product is CASSQTGEGTNEQYF. The chain joins TRBV5-1 to TRBJ2-7; TRBD1 matches at 8 bases. V lost 4 bases and J lost 5; bases outside the gene matches: 11. Looked up from germline, CDR1 is SGHRS and CDR2 is YFSETQ. The CDR3 length is 15 residues.

The rearrangement uses TRBV5-1 and TRBJ2-5; 7 positions match TRBD2. Germline V gene data show CDR1 as SGHRS and CDR2 as YFSETQ. The trim removed 0 bases at V and 3 bases at J, leaving 5 bases unmatched. The CDR3 loop spans 15 amino acids. This chain's CDR3 is CASSLEGGPEETQYF. The CDR3, as DNA: TGCGCCAGCAGCTTGGAGGGAGGGCCGGAAGAGACCCAGTACTTC.

V is TRBV6-5 and J is TRBJ1-2; D gene unclear. The CDR3 consists of 13 residues. Germline assignment: CDR1 MNHEY and CDR2 SVGAGI. The V end was cut by 4 bases, the J end by 7 bases, with 13 bases between. The CDR3 region is CASSSASGIGYTF. Here the CDR3 DNA reads TGTGCCAGCAGTTCCGCGTCGGGTATTGGCTACACCTTC.

The chain is built from TRBV6-5 and TRBJ1-1; D is unclear. The length of the CDR3 is 15 residues. The V end was cut by 6 bases, the J end by 0 bases, with 14 bases between. The germline V gene has CDR1 MNHEY and CDR2 SVGAGI. The CDR3 loop reads CASSPGGSMNTEAFF. Here the CDR3 DNA reads TGTGCCAGCAGCCCCGGAGGATCCATGAACACTGAAGCTTTCTTT.